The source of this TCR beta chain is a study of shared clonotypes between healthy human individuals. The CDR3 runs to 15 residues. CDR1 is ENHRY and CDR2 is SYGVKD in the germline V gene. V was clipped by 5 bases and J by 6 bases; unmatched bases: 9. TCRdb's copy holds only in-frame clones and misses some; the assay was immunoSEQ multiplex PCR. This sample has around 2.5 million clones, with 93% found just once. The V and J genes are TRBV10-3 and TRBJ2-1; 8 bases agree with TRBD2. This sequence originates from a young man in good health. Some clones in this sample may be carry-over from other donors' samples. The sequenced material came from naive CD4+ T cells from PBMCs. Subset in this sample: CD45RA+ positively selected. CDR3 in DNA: TGTGCCATCAGTCGGTTCCGGGAGGGCGTCAATGAGCAGTTCTTC. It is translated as CAISRFREGVNEQFF.